Following are 21 T cell receptor beta chains from one sample sequenced in a study of CD8 T cells in Susac syndrome. Reverse transcription of roughly 0.5 to 1 ug RNA used random hexamers. One entry per CDR3 protein results from TCRdb running MiXCR on the immunoSEQ multiplex PCR reads. The table lists some 150,000 distinct CDR3 sequences, approximately 96% of them singletons. The source material was CD8+ T cells from PBMCs. These receptors originate from a human donor with multiple sclerosis.

CDR3 DNA: TGTGCCAGCAGTCCCTCCCCAAATCAGCCCCAGCATTTT. It yields the protein CASSPSPNQPQHF. This chain joins TRBV12-3 or TRBV12-4 and TRBJ1-5, with D unresolved. There are 13 residues in the CDR3. V was trimmed by 5 bases and J by 4 bases, leaving 9 bases between them.

V is TRBV12-3 or TRBV12-4 and J is TRBJ2-7; D is unresolved. V lost 3 bases and J 2 bases, leaving 2 bases between the germline ends. The CDR3 covers 11 residues. The DNA of the CDR3 is TGTGCCAGCAGTTTCGCCTACGAGCAGTACTTC. As protein: CASSFAYEQYF.

The chain carries TRBV12-3 or TRBV12-4 and TRBJ2-3; 7 nucleotides line up with TRBD1. There are 13 residues in the CDR3. The junction had 5 bases not matched to a gene; V was cut back by 6 bases and J by 5 bases. The CDR3 is CASRTTGLDTQYF. CDR3 DNA: TGTGCCAGCAGGACGACAGGGTTAGATACGCAGTATTTT.

The chain has TRBV3-1 and TRBJ2-1; 15 nucleotides match TRBD2. Germline-derived CDR1 and CDR2 are LGHDT and YNNKEL (reference sequence). The V and J ends lost 4 bases and 9 bases, in that order; junction bases with no gene match: 7. CDR3 length: 16 amino acids. CDR3 in amino acids: CASSPGLAGGLGEQFF. The CDR3 nucleotides read TGTGCCAGCAGCCCCGGACTAGCGGGGGGGCTAGGTGAGCAGTTCTTC.

The chain links TRBV5-1 to TRBJ2-3, with D unclear. The length of the CDR3 is 13 residues. Germline V gene sequence: CDR1 SGHRS, CDR2 YFSETQ. V was clipped by 0 bases and J by 3 bases, with 5 bases between them. The CDR3 nucleotides are TGCGCCAGCAGCTTGGCCGTGACAGATACGCAGTATTTT. Its protein is CASSLAVTDTQYF. The full variable domain, with the rest looked up from reference TRBV5-1 and TRBJ2-3, is KAGVTQTPRYLIKTRGQQVTLSCSPISGHRSVSWYQQTPGQGLQFLFEYFSETQRNKGNFPGRFSGRQFSNSRSEMNVSTLELGDSALYLCASSLAVTDTQYFGPGTRLTVL.

The chain joins TRBV7-9 to TRBJ1-1; TRBD1 might be the D (5 bases). CDR3 length: 13 amino acids. The germline V gene encodes CDR1 SEHNR and CDR2 FQNEAQ (reference sequence). Trimming shortened V by 3 bases and J by 8 bases, and 13 bases separated the two germline ends. The CDR3 sequence is CASSFFRDGEAFF. CDR3 bases: TGTGCCAGCAGCTTCTTCCGGGACGGCGAAGCTTTCTTT.

The rearrangement joins TRBV5-4 to TRBJ2-6; D not certain. This CDR3 spans 19 amino acids. Trimming took off 0 bases at V and 0 bases at J, with 16 bases between the two ends. CDR1 and CDR2 (germline): SGHNT, YYREEE (reference sequence). The CDR3 protein is CASSLGGWGPDSGANVLTF. The DNA for the CDR3 is TGTGCCAGCAGCTTGGGCGGTTGGGGTCCAGACTCTGGGGCCAACGTCCTGACTTTC.

This clonotype was seen once. V gene TRBV7-9 combines with J gene TRBJ2-3, with 7 nucleotides matching TRBD2. V lost 5 bases and J lost 3; bases outside the gene matches: 11. Germline V gene sequence: CDR1 SEHNR, CDR2 FQNEAQ (reference sequence). CDR3 size: 16 residues. In DNA, the CDR3 is TGTGCCAGCAGCCCTTCCAATCAACTAGCGACAGATACGCAGTATTTT. Protein sequence: CASSPSNQLATDTQYF.

The genes are TRBV6-1 and TRBJ1-4, with D unresolved. Trimming left V 7 bases short and J 14 bases short, with 11 bases between. The CDR3 has 10 residues. Germline-derived CDR1 and CDR2 are MNHNS and SASEGT. The CDR3 is CASKEGRLFF. The CDR3 nucleotides read TGTGCCAGCAAGGAGGGAAGGCTGTTTTTT.

The chain employs TRBV4-3 and TRBJ2-7; TRBD2 agrees at 8 bases. This CDR3 has 15 residues. V gave up 1 base and J gave up 0 bases; unmatched junction bases: 2. Germline V lookup: CDR1 LGHNA, CDR2 YSLEER. The CDR3 is CASSQGSGGSYEQYF. CDR3 nucleotide sequence: TGCGCCAGCAGCCAAGGGAGCGGGGGCTCCTACGAGCAGTACTTC.

V is TRBV4-3 and J is TRBJ1-2, with D perhaps matching TRBD1 (6 bases). Germline lookup yields CDR1 LGHNA and CDR2 YSLEER. The CDR3 sequence is 18 residues long. V was shortened by 0 bases and J by 8 bases, with 25 bases between the two germline ends. The CDR3 region is CASSQDTTPTGAGEGYTF. The CDR3 region has the DNA TGCGCCAGCAGCCAAGATACGACCCCGACAGGCGCAGGGGAGGGCTACACCTTC.

The chain joins TRBV7-9 to TRBJ2-7; tentatively, D is TRBD1 (5 bases). The CDR3 has 13 residues. V was shortened by 8 bases and J by 3 bases, with 14 bases between the two germline ends. Germline CDR1 SEHNR, CDR2 FQNEAQ (reference sequence). This chain's CDR3 is CASGSTVLYEQYF. The DNA for the CDR3 is TGTGCCAGCGGATCGACAGTTCTCTACGAGCAGTACTTC.

The chain is built from TRBV12-3 or TRBV12-4 and TRBJ2-5, with TRBD2 as a possible D gene (5 bases). The V gene lost 7 bases and the J gene lost 2 bases, with 20 bases spanning the gap. The CDR3 loop spans 16 amino acids. CDR3 bases: TGTGCCAGCACTCCAGACACCTGGAGGCTTCAAGAGACCCAGTACTTC. Translating gives CASTPDTWRLQETQYF.

V gene TRBV2 combines with J gene TRBJ1-5; no definite D call. Germline V gives CDR1 SNHLY, CDR2 FYNNEI. V was trimmed by 8 bases and J by 0 bases, leaving 14 bases between them. This CDR3 is 15 amino acids long. CDR3 loop: CASSSGFGSNQPQHF. The CDR3 DNA is TGTGCCAGCTCTTCGGGTTTTGGTAGCAATCAGCCCCAGCATTTT.

This chain uses TRBV20-1 with TRBJ2-5; TRBD2 matches at 9 bases. CDR3 length: 15 amino acids. The germline V gene has CDR1 DFQATT and CDR2 SNEGSKA (reference sequence). Trimming at V came to 3 bases and at J to 2 bases, leaving 7 bases not matched to a gene. The CDR3 is CSASLRRGGQETQYF. CDR3 bases: TGCAGTGCTAGTTTACGGCGGGGGGGACAAGAGACCCAGTACTTC.

CDR3 in DNA: TGTGCCACCAGCAGAGATCCGGCAGAGACGACTGAAGCTTTCTTT. This sequence encodes CATSRDPAETTEAFF. The chain combines TRBV15 with TRBJ1-1; D is uncertain. The V gene lost 0 bases and the J gene lost 5 bases, with 13 bases spanning the gap. From germline, CDR1 is LNHNV and CDR2 YYDKDF (reference sequence). The CDR3 has 15 residues.

The V call is TRBV3-1, the J call TRBJ2-1; either TRBD1 or TRBD2 may fit D (6 bases each). With 4 bases removed from V and 6 bases from J, the gap between germline ends came to 19 bases. Germline V gives CDR1 LGHDT, CDR2 YNNKEL (reference sequence). The CDR3 has 16 residues. DNA for the CDR3: TGTGCCAGCAGCCCAGGGGAGACTAGGGGGGTCAATGAGCAGTTCTTC. Its translation is CASSPGETRGVNEQFF.

The V gene is TRBV5-6, the J gene TRBJ2-1, with D uncertain. This CDR3 has 12 amino acids. Trimming took 0 bases from V and 5 from J, leaving 3 bases between them. The germline CDR1 and CDR2 sequences are SGHDT and YYEEEE. CDR3 sequence: CASSLVDNEQFF. The CDR3 nucleotides read TGTGCCAGCAGCTTGGTAGACAATGAGCAGTTCTTC.

The J gene is TRBJ2-7, the V gene TRBV29-1, with a weak D call TRBD2 (6 bases). Trimming took 4 bases from V and 5 from J, leaving 6 bases between them. This CDR3 spans 10 amino acids. Germline values: CDR1 SQVTM, CDR2 ANQGSEA. CDR3 coding DNA: TGCAGCGTTGCGGGGGACGAGCAGTACTTC. Its protein product is CSVAGDEQYF.

The table lists this clonotype with a count of one. The gene calls are TRBV4-3 and TRBJ1-1; the D is unclear. Germline CDR1 is LGHNA and CDR2 is YSLEER. Trimming stripped 0 bases from V and 1 base from J, with 15 bases between. The CDR3 sequence is 17 residues long. CDR3 protein: CASSQDNVPGTNTEAFF. The CDR3 bases are TGCGCCAGCAGCCAAGATAACGTCCCGGGCACGAACACTGAAGCTTTCTTT.

This chain joins TRBV27 and TRBJ1-1; D remains unclear. The V and J ends lost 5 bases and 5 bases respectively, with 12 bases between them. CDR1 and CDR2 from the germline V gene are MNHEY and SMNVEV (reference sequence). The CDR3 runs 13 residues. CDR3 bases: TGTGCCAGCAGTCATGGACCGGGGACTGAAGCTTTCTTT. Its protein product is CASSHGPGTEAFF.